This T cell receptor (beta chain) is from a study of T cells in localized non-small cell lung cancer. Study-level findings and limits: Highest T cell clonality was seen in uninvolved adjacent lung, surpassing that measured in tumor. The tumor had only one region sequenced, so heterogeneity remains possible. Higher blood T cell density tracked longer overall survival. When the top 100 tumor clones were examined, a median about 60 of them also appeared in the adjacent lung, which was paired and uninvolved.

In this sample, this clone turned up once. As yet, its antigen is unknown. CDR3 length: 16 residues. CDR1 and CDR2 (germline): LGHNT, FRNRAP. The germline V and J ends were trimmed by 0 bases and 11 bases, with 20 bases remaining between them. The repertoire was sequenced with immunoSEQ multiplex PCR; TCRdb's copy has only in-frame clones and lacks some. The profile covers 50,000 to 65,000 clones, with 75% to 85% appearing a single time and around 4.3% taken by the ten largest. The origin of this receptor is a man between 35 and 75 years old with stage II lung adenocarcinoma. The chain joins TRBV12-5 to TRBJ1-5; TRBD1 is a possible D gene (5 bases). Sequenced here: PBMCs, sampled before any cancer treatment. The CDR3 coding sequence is TGTGCTAGTGGTTTGGTAGTGGGGGGGACCGCCTTGGCCCAGCATTTT. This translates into CASGLVVGGTALAQHF.